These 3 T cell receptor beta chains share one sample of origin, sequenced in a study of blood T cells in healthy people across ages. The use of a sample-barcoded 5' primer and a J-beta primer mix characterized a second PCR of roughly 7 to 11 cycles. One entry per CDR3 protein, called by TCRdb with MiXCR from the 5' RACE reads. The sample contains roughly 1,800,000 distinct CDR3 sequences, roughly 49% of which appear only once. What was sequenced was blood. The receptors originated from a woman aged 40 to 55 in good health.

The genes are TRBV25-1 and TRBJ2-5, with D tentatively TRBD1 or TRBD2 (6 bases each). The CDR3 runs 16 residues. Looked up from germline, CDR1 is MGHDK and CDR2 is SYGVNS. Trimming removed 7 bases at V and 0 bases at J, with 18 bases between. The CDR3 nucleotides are TGTGCCAGCACCGGTTGGGGGGCGATCCACCAAGAGACCCAGTACTTC. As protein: CASTGWGAIHQETQYF. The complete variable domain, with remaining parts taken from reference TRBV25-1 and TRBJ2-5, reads EADIYQTPRYLVIGTGKKITLECSQTMGHDKMYWYQQDPGMELHLIHYSYGVNSTEKGDLSSESTVSRIRTEHFPLTLESARPSHTSQYLCASTGWGAIHQETQYFGPGTRLLVL.

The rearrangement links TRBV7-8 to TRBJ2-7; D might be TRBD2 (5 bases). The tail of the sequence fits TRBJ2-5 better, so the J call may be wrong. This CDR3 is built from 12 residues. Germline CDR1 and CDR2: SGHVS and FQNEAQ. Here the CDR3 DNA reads TGTGCCAGCCGAGGGCCGGAAGAGACCCAGTACTTC. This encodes CASRGPEETQYF.

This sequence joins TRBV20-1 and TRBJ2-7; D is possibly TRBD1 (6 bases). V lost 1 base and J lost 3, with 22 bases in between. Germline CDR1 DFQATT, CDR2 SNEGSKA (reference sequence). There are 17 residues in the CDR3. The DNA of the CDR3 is TGCAGTGCTAGAGCATCGGCAGGGGACCATATCCACTACGAGCAGTACTTC. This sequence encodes CSARASAGDHIHYEQYF.